This entry features one T cell receptor (beta chain) sequence. Its antigen remains unidentified. The protocol was immunoSEQ multiplex PCR, while the TCRdb copy is restricted to in-frame clones and leaves out a portion. The sample includes tens of thousands of clones, about 80% of them seen just once. These data originate in a study of fetal regulatory T cell absence and autoimmunity. Study results and caveats: Pancreas TCRs were oligoclonally enriched versus cord blood, some clones over 85-fold.

The material sequenced was cord blood. This sequence was found in a newborn boy with IPEX syndrome.

CDR3 residues: CASSRAASGGDEQFF. CDR3 DNA sequence: TGTGCCAGCTCGCGCGCCGCTAGCGGGGGTGATGAGCAGTTCTTC. V gene TRBV18 combines with J gene TRBJ2-1; 10 bases are a match to TRBD2. CDR3 length equals 15 residues. With 6 bases clipped from V and 8 bases from J, the junction kept 10 bases outside the gene matches. CDR1 and CDR2 (germline): KGHSH, LQKENI.